One and the same sample provided the 5 T cell receptor beta chains below, sequenced in a study of spatial heterogeneity in lung cancer. Time point denoted: blood at routine non-recurrence follow-up after resection. In each case, whole RNA from tumor, nontumor lung or frozen PBMC was sequenced unsorted. In TCRdb, the 5' RACE reads were re-called with MiXCR into one record per CDR3 protein. The sample gives fewer than 60,000 distinct CDR3 sequences, 7.4% of which show up once; roughly 37% is in the top ten. Here the sequenced sample was PBMCs, taken at follow-up. The receptors come from a female donor with early-stage non-small cell lung cancer.

This clonotype was counted between two and nine times. J is TRBJ1-1 and V is TRBV29-1, with TRBD1 matching over 7 bases. The junction had 2 bases not matched to a gene; V was cut back by 3 bases and J by 1 base. There are 13 residues in the CDR3. Germline V lookup: CDR1 SQVTM, CDR2 ANQGSEA. Here the CDR3 reads CSVDGQANTEAFF. The CDR3 nucleotides read TGCAGCGTTGATGGACAGGCGAACACTGAAGCTTTCTTT.

In this sample, this clonotype turned up many times. The rearrangement uses TRBV12-5 and TRBJ1-5; 7 nucleotides match TRBD1. V dropped 4 bases and J dropped 5; count of bases not matched to a gene: 5. This CDR3 spans 14 amino acids. Per the germline V gene, CDR1 is LGHNT and CDR2 is FRNRAP. CDR3 amino acids: CASGSDRAYQPQHF. The CDR3, as DNA: TGTGCTAGTGGTTCCGACAGGGCTTATCAGCCCCAGCATTTT.

This clonotype was counted at least ten times. The rearrangement joins TRBV2 to TRBJ2-3; no clear D gene. CDR3 length: 14 amino acids. Looked up from germline, CDR1 is SNHLY and CDR2 is FYNNEI. With 6 bases removed from V and 3 bases from J, the gap between germline ends came to 13 bases. The CDR3: CASSPTPGTDTQYF. The CDR3 DNA sequence: TGTGCCAGCAGCCCTACTCCCGGGACAGATACGCAGTATTTT.

The V gene is TRBV7-8, the J gene TRBJ2-6; 7 bases map to TRBD1. There are 17 residues in the CDR3. Germline-derived CDR1 and CDR2 are SGHVS and FQNEAQ. V was pared by 1 base and J by 0 bases, with 3 bases of the junction left unmatched. The chain's CDR3 is CASSLGTGPSGANVLTF. In DNA form, the CDR3 reads TGTGCCAGCAGCTTAGGGACAGGCCCCTCTGGGGCCAACGTCCTGACTTTC.

This clonotype was counted ten times or more. The V call is TRBV20-1, the J call TRBJ1-2; unclear D gene. The CDR3 is 11 amino acids. V lost 3 bases to trimming and J lost 6 bases, with 8 bases between them. The germline CDR1 and CDR2 sequences are DFQATT and SNEGSKA (reference sequence). Here the CDR3 DNA reads TGCAGTGCTAGGCAGGCGCATGGCTACACCTTC. It is translated as CSARQAHGYTF.